Each of the 16 T cell receptor beta chains below was sequenced from the same sample in a study of T cell responses to AZD1222 COVID-19 vaccine. Assay used: immunoSEQ multiplex PCR; TCRdb lists only in-frame clones, some missing. The data hold roughly 91,000 clones, with 70% to 90% observed a single time. Source: peripheral blood, taken on day 0 of AZD1222 vaccination. Receptors were obtained from an adult in good health.

The chain is built from TRBV6-2 or TRBV6-3 and TRBJ1-1; perhaps TRBD1 as D (6 bases). The V and J ends lost 1 base and 0 bases respectively, with 9 bases between them. This CDR3 region has 15 residues. From germline, CDR1 is MNHEY and CDR2 SVGEGT. CDR3 residues: CASSYLQGLNTEAFF. CDR3 sequence (DNA): TGTGCCAGCAGTTACTTACAGGGACTGAACACTGAAGCTTTCTTT.

V usage is TRBV11-3 and J usage is TRBJ1-2, with 7 nucleotides matching TRBD1. The trim removed 5 bases at V and 1 base at J, leaving 4 bases unmatched. Germline V gene lookup returns CDR1 SGHNT and CDR2 YENEEA. The CDR3 sequence is 14 residues long. This chain's CDR3 is CASSTGQVNYGYTF. The DNA of the CDR3 is TGTGCCAGCAGCACCGGACAGGTTAACTATGGCTACACCTTC.

As to this clone: An end of the junction differs from the germline gene, which may be a read error. This sequence joins TRBV5-1 and TRBJ2-2, with 8 bases that match TRBD2. The V gene's germline CDR1 is SGHRS and CDR2 YFSETQ. The CDR3 spans 14 residues. CDR3 protein: CASSLGLVTGELFF. The CDR3 DNA reads TGTGCCAGCAGCTTGGGACTAGTAACCGGGGAGCTGTTTTTT.

This sequence joins TRBV7-2 and TRBJ1-6; TRBD1 might be the D (5 bases). The V end was cut by 5 bases, the J end by 9 bases, with 14 bases between. The germline V gene encodes CDR1 SGHTA and CDR2 FQGNSA. The CDR3 is made up of 14 amino acids. CDR3 sequence reads: CASSPLQASSPLHF. The CDR3 nucleotides are TGTGCCAGCAGCCCGTTACAGGCGAGTTCACCCCTCCACTTT.

V is TRBV21-1 and J is TRBJ1-6. TRBV21-1 is marked as a pseudogene. The CDR3 runs 15 residues. In nucleotides, the CDR3 is TGTGCCAGCATAAAGGGGGGCTGGACAAATTCACCCCTCCACTTT. Its translation is CASIKGGWTNSPLHF.

This sequence joins TRBV9 and TRBJ1-6; D unresolved. CDR1 is SGDLS and CDR2 is YYNGEE in the germline V gene. The CDR3 loop spans 14 amino acids. The V end was cut by 2 bases, the J end by 10 bases, with 13 bases between. The CDR3 nucleotides read TGTGCCAGCAGCGTTAGGGTCACGTCGTCACCCCTCCACTTT. This sequence encodes CASSVRVTSSPLHF.

The rearrangement uses TRBV6-2 or TRBV6-3 and TRBJ2-3, with D tentatively TRBD1 or TRBD2 (6 bases each). This CDR3 comprises 19 residues. Looked up from germline, CDR1 is MNHEY and CDR2 is SVGEGT. With 2 bases removed from V and 4 bases from J, the gap between germline ends came to 25 bases. In nucleotides, the CDR3 is TGTGCCAGCAGTTACCCTCCACCGGGTGGGGGGCCGCCGCCAGATACGCAGTATTTT. It is translated as CASSYPPPGGGPPPDTQYF.

The rearrangement joins TRBV7-9 to TRBJ2-1; 10 nucleotides align to TRBD1. CDR3 length: 14 amino acids. With V trimmed by 6 bases and J by 4 bases, 3 bases remained unmatched. Germline V gene sequence: CDR1 SEHNR, CDR2 FQNEAQ (reference sequence). For the CDR3, the DNA is TGTGCCAGCAGGCCGGGACAGGGGTACAATGAGCAGTTCTTC. This gives the protein CASRPGQGYNEQFF.

The chain links TRBV12-3 or TRBV12-4 to TRBJ1-1, with D perhaps matching TRBD1 (6 bases). V was trimmed by 6 bases and J by 10 bases, leaving 15 bases between them. There are 12 residues in the CDR3. CDR3 nucleotide sequence: TGTGCCAGCAGCATAGGCGGGGGGCGAGCTTTCTTT. Protein: CASSIGGGRAFF.

The CDR3 sequence is CASSLRGGPTDTQYF. Here the CDR3 DNA reads TGTGCCAGCAGCTTACGCGGGGGGCCGACAGATACGCAGTATTTT. J is TRBJ2-3 and V is TRBV7-3, with TRBD2 matching over 8 bases. J gave up 3 bases and V 2 bases, and 4 bases lay outside the gene matches. Germline V gene data show CDR1 as SGHTA and CDR2 as FQGTGA. CDR3 length: 15 residues. The full variable domain, completed using reference TRBV7-3 and TRBJ2-3, is GAGVSQTPSNKVTEKGKYVELRCDPISGHTALYWYRQSLGQGPEFLIYFQGTGAADDSGLPNDRFFAVRPEGSVSTLKIQRTERGDSAVYLCASSLRGGPTDTQYFGPGTRLTVL.

The V and J genes are TRBV27 and TRBJ2-2, with a possible D match to TRBD2 (5 bases). Trimming stripped 6 bases from V and 7 bases from J, with 12 bases between. The CDR3 has 13 amino acids. The germline V gene encodes CDR1 MNHEY and CDR2 SMNVEV (reference sequence). CDR3: CASRSRGGGELFF. In nucleotides, the CDR3 is TGTGCCAGCAGGTCCCGCGGAGGCGGGGAGCTGTTTTTT.

The rearrangement links TRBV5-6 to TRBJ1-2; the D is unclear. CDR1 and CDR2 from the germline V gene are SGHDT and YYEEEE. The CDR3 is 12 amino acids. The ends were cut back, 6 bases at V and 8 bases at J, with 14 bases in the middle. This chain's CDR3 is CASTLPSGGYTF. CDR3 nucleotide sequence: TGTGCCAGCACCCTGCCCTCGGGGGGCTACACCTTC.

The CDR3 reads CASSIWGNQPQHF. The DNA for the CDR3 is TGTGCCAGTAGTATCTGGGGCAATCAGCCCCAGCATTTT. This sequence joins TRBV19 and TRBJ1-5; D remains ambiguous. The CDR3 spans 13 residues. The germline gives CDR1 LNHDA, CDR2 SQIVND (reference sequence). Trimming took off 3 bases at V and 2 bases at J, with 5 bases between the two ends.

The chain links TRBV27 to TRBJ2-7; D remains ambiguous. The CDR3 extends over 14 amino acids. The germline gives CDR1 MNHEY, CDR2 SMNVEV (reference sequence). V lost 2 bases and J lost 0, with 8 bases in between. The CDR3, as DNA: TGTGCCAGCAGTTTACTAGGCCGCTCCTACGAGCAGTACTTC. It is translated as CASSLLGRSYEQYF.

The V and J genes are TRBV24-1 and TRBJ2-6; D may correspond to TRBD1 or TRBD2 (5 bases each). With 2 bases removed from V and 3 bases from J, the gap between germline ends came to 22 bases. This CDR3 is 20 amino acids long. Germline CDR1 and CDR2: KGHDR and SFDVKD. The CDR3 here is CATSDWPGRGPTGGANVLTF. The CDR3 nucleotides read TGTGCCACCAGTGATTGGCCGGGACGAGGCCCGACTGGTGGGGCCAACGTCCTGACTTTC.

The chain combines TRBV30 with TRBJ1-5; 9 bases match TRBD1. Germline values: CDR1 GTSNPN, CDR2 SVGIG (reference sequence). V gave up 3 bases and J gave up 2 bases; unmatched junction bases: 5. The CDR3 is 15 amino acids. The CDR3 protein is CAWSLGQGGNQPQHF. The CDR3 region has the DNA TGTGCCTGGAGCCTGGGACAGGGAGGCAATCAGCCCCAGCATTTT.